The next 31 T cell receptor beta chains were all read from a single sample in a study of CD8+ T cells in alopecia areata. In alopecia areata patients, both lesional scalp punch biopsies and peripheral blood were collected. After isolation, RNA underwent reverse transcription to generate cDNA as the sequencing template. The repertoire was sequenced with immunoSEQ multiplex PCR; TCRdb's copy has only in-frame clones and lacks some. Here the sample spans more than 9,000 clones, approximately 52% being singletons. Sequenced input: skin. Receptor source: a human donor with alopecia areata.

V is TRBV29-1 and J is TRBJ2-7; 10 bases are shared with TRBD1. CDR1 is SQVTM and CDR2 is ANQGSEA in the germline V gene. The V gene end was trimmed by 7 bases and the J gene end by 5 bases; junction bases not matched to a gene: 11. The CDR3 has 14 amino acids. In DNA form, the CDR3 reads TGCAGCGCCTCCCGGGACAGGGGCTTACACGAGCAGTACTTC. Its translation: CSASRDRGLHEQYF.

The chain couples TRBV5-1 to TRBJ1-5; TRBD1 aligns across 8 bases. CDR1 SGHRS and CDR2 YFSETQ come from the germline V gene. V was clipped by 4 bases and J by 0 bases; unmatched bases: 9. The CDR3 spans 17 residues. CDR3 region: CASSPGTGPYSNQPQHF. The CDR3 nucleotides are TGCGCCAGCAGCCCGGGGACAGGACCTTATAGCAATCAGCCCCAGCATTTT.

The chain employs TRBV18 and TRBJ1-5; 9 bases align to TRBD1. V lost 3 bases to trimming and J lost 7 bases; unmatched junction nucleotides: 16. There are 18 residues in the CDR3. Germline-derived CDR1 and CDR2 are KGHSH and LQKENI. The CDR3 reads CASSPIPGQGGFGQPQHF. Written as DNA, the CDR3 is TGTGCCAGCTCACCCATACCGGGACAGGGTGGATTTGGACAGCCCCAGCATTTT.

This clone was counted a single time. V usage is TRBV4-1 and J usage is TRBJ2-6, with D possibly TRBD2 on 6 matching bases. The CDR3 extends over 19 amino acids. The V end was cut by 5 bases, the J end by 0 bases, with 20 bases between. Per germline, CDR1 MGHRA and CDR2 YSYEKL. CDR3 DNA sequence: TGCGCCAGCAGCGGCGGGATAGCTAAGAGCCCCTCTGGGGCCAACGTCCTGACTTTC. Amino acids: CASSGGIAKSPSGANVLTF.

CDR3 in amino acids: CSVVGWPKNIQYF. The CDR3, as DNA: TGCAGCGTTGTAGGTTGGCCCAAAAACATTCAGTACTTC. This chain uses TRBV29-1 with TRBJ2-4; unclear D gene. The CDR3 length is 13 residues. The germline gives CDR1 SQVTM, CDR2 ANQGSEA. With 4 bases removed from V and 2 bases from J, the gap between germline ends came to 9 bases.

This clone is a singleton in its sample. The CDR3 is CASKGRWDGELFF. DNA for the CDR3: TGTGCCAGTAAAGGGAGATGGGACGGGGAGCTGTTTTTT. The rearrangement joins TRBV19 to TRBJ2-2; perhaps TRBD2 as D (5 bases). Germline loops: CDR1 LNHDA, CDR2 SQIVND (reference sequence). The CDR3 extends over 13 amino acids. V was pared by 7 bases and J by 7 bases, with 13 bases between.

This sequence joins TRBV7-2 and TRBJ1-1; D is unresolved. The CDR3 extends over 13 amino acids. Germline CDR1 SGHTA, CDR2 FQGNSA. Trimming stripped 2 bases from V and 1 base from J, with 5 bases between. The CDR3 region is CASSLKANTEAFF. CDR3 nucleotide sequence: TGTGCCAGCAGCTTAAAGGCGAACACTGAAGCTTTCTTT.

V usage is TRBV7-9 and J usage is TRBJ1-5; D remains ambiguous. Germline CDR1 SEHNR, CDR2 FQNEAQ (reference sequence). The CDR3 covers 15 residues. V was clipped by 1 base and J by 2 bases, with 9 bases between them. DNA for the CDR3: TGTGCCAGCAGCTTAGTTGGCGGGGGCAATCAGCCCCAGCATTTT. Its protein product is CASSLVGGGNQPQHF.

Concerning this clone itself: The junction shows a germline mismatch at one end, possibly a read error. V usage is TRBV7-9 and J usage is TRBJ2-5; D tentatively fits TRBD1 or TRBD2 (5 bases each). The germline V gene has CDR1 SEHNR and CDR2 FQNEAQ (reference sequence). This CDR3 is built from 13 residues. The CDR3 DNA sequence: TGTGCCAGCAGCTCCTTAGGTGGGGGTTACCTCCACTTC. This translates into CASSSLGGGYLHF.

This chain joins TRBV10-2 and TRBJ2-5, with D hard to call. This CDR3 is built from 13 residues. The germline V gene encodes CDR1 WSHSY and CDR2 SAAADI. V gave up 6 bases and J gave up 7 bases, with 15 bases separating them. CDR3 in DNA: TGCGCCAGCAGACCCGACGGCCTGGGGACCCAGTACTTC. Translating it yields CASRPDGLGTQYF.

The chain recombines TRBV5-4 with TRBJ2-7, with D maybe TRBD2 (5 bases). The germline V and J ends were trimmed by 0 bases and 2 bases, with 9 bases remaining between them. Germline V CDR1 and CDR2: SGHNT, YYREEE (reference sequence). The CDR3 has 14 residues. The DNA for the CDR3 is TGTGCCAGCAGCTTGGGGACTGACCCCTACGAGCAGTACTTC. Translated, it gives CASSLGTDPYEQYF.

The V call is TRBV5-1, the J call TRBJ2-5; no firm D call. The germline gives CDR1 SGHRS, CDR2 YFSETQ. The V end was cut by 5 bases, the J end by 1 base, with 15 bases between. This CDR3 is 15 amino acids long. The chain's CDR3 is CASSVPLGLQETQYF. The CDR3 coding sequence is TGCGCCAGCAGTGTACCTTTAGGCCTCCAAGAGACCCAGTACTTC.

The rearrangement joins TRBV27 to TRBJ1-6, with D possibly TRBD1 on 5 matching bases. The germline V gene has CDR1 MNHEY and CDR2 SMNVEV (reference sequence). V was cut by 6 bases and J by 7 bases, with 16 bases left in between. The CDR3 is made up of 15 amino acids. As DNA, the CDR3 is TGTGCCAGCAGGGCCCCGGGACGGGGGAATTCACCCCTCCACTTT. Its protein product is CASRAPGRGNSPLHF.

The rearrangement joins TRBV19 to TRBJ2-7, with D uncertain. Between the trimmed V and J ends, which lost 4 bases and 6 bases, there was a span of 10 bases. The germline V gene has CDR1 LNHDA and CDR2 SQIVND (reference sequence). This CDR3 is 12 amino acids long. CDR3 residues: CASSTYGSEQYF. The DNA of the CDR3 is TGTGCCAGTAGTACTTATGGTAGCGAGCAGTACTTC.

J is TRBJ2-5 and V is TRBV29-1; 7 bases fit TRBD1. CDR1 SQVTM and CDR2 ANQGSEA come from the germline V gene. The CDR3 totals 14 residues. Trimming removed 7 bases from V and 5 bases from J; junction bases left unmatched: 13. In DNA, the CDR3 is TGCAGCGCGCACACGACAGGGCAGTTGGAGACCCAGTACTTC. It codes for CSAHTTGQLETQYF.

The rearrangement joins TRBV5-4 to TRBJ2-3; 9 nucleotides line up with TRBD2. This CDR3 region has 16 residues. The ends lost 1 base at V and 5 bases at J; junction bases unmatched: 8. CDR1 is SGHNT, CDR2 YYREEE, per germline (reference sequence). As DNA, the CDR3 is TGTGCCAGCAGCTTGCATTCGGGACTAGCCAGAGATACGCAGTATTTT. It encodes CASSLHSGLARDTQYF.

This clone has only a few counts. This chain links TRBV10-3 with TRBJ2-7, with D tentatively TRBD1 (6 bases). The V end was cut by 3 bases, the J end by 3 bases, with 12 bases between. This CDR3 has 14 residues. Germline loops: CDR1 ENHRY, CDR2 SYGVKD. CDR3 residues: CAISETGTSYEQYF. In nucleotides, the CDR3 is TGTGCCATCAGTGAAACCGGGACAAGCTACGAGCAGTACTTC.

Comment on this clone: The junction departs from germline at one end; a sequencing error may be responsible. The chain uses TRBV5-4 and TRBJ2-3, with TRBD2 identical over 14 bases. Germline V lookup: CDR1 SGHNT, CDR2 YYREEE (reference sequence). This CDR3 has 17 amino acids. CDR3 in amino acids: CASSPRLAGGAPDMQYF. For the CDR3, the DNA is TGTGCCAGCAGCCCCCGACTAGCGGGAGGGGCACCAGATATGCAGTATTTT.

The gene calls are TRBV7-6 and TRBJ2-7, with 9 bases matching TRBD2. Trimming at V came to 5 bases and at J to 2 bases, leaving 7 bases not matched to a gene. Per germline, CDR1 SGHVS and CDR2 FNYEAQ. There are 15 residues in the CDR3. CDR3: CASSQTSGSTYEQYF. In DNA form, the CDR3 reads TGTGCCAGCAGCCAAACTAGCGGGTCTACCTACGAGCAGTACTTC.

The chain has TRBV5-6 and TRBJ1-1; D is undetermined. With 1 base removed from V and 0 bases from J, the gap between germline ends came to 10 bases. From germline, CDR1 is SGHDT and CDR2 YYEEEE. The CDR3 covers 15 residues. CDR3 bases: TGTGCCAGCAGCTTGAGGTTTTCCATGAACACTGAAGCTTTCTTT. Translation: CASSLRFSMNTEAFF. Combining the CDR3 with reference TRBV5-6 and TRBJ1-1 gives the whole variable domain DAGVTQSPTHLIKTRGQQVTLRCSPKSGHDTVSWYQQALGQGPQFIFQYYEEEERQRGNFPDRFSGHQFPNYSSELNVNALLLGDSALYLCASSLRFSMNTEAFFGQGTRLTVV.

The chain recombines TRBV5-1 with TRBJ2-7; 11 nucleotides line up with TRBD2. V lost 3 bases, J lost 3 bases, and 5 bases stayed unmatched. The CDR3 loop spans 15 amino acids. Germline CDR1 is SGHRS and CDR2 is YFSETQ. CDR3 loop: CASSSTSGSLYEQYF. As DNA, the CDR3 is TGCGCCAGCAGCTCCACTAGCGGGAGTCTCTACGAGCAGTACTTC.

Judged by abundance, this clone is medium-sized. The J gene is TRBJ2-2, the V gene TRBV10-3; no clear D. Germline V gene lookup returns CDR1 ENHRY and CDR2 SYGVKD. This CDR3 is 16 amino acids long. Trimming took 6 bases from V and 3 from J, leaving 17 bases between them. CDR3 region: CAISRTAFRDTGELFF. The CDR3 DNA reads TGTGCCATCAGCCGGACGGCTTTTAGGGACACCGGGGAGCTGTTTTTT.

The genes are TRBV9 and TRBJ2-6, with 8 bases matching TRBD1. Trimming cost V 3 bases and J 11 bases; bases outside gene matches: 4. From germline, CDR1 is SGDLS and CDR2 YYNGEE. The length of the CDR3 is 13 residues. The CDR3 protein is CASSAQGGHVLTF. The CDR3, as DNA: TGTGCCAGCAGCGCACAGGGGGGTCACGTCCTGACTTTC.

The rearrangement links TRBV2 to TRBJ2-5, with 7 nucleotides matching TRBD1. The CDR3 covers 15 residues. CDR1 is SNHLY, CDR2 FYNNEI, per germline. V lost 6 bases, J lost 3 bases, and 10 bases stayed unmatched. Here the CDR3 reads CASRGFGTVKETQYF. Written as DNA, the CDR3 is TGTGCCAGCAGGGGATTTGGGACAGTGAAAGAGACCCAGTACTTC.

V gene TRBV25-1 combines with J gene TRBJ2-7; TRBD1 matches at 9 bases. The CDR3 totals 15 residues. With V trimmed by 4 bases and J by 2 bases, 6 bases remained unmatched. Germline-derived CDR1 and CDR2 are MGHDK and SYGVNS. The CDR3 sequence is CASSGWGQGAYEQYF. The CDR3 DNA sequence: TGTGCCAGCAGTGGATGGGGACAGGGTGCCTACGAGCAGTACTTC.

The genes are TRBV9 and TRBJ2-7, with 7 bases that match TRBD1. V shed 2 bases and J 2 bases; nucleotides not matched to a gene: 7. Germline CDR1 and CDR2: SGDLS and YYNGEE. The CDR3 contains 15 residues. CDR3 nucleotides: TGTGCCAGCAGCGTGACCGTTACAGGGGCCTACGAGCAGTACTTC. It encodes CASSVTVTGAYEQYF.

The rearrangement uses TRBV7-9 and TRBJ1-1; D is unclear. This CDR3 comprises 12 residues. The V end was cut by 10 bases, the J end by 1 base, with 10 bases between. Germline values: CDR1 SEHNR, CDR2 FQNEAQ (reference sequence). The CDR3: CATLLPNTEAFF. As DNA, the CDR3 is TGTGCCACCCTTCTGCCGAACACTGAAGCTTTCTTT.

For the CDR3, the DNA is TGCAGCGTTGAAGATCGGACAGACAATAGCAATCAGCCCCAGCATTTT. Translated: CSVEDRTDNSNQPQHF. This sequence joins TRBV29-1 and TRBJ1-5; the D gene is possibly TRBD1 (6 bases). The CDR3 extends over 16 amino acids. V dropped 0 bases and J dropped 0 bases, with 12 bases sitting between them. Germline-derived CDR1 and CDR2 are SQVTM and ANQGSEA.

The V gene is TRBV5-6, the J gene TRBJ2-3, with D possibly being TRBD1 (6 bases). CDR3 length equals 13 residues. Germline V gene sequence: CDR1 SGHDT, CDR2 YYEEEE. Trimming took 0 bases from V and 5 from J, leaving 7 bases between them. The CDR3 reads CASSLAGEDTQYF. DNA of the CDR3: TGTGCCAGCAGCTTGGCAGGGGAAGATACGCAGTATTTT.

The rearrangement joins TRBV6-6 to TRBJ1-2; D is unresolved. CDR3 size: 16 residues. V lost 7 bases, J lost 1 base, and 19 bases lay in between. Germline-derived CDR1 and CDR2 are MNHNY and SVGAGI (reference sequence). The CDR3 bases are TGTGCCAGCATAGGGTTCAATTTATTAAGTAACTATGGCTACACCTTC. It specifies CASIGFNLLSNYGYTF.

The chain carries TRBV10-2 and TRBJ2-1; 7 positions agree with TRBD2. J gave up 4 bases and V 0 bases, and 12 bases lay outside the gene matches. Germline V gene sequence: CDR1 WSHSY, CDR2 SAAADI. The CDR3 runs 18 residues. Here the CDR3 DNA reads TGCGCCAGCAGTGAGTCGATCCGCGGCCTAGCGGATTACAATGAGCAGTTCTTC. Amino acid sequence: CASSESIRGLADYNEQFF.